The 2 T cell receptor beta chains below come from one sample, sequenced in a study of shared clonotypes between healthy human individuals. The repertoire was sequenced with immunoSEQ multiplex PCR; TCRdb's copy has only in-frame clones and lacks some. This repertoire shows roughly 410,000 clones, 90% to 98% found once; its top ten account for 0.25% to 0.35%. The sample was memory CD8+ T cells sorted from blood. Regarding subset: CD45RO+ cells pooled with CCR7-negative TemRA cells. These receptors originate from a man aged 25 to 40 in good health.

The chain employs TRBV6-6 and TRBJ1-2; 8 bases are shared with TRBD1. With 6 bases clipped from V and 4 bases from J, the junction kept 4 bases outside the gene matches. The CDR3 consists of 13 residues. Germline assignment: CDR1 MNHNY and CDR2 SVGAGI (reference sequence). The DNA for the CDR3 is TGTGCCAGCAGGACAGGGGTTAGCTATGGCTACACCTTC. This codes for CASRTGVSYGYTF.

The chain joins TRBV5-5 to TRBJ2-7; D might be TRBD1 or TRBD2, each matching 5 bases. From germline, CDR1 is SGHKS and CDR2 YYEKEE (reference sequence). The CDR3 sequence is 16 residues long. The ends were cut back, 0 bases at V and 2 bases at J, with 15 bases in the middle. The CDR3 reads CASSLGSSGRPYEQYF. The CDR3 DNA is TGTGCCAGCAGCTTGGGGTCATCGGGGCGGCCCTACGAGCAGTACTTC.